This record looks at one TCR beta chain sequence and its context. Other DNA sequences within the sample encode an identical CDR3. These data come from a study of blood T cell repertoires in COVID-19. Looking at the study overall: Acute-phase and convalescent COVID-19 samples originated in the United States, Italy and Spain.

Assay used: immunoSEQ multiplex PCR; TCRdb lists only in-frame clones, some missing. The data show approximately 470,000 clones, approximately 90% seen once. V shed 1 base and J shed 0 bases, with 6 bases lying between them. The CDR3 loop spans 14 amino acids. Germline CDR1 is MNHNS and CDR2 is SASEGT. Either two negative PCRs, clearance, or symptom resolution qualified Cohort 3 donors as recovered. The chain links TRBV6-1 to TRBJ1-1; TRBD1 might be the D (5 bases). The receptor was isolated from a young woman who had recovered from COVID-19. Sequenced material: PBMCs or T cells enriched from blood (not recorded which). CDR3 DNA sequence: TGTGCCAGCAGTGAAGGACAGTTGAACACTGAAGCTTTCTTT. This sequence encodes CASSEGQLNTEAFF.